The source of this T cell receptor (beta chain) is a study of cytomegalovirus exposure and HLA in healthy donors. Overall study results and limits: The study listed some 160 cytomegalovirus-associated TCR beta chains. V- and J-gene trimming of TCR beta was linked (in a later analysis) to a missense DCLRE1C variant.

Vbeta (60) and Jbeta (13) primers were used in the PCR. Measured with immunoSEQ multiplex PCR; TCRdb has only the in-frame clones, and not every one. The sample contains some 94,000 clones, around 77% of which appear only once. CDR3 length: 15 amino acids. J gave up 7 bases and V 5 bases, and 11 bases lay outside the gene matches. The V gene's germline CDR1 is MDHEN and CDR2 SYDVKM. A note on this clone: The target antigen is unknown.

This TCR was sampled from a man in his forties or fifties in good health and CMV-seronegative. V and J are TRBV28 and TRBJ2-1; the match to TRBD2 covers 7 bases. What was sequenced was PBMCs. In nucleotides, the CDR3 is TGTGCCAGCAGTCTCCAAGGGCGGGGGAGGAATGAGCAGTTCTTC. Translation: CASSLQGRGRNEQFF.